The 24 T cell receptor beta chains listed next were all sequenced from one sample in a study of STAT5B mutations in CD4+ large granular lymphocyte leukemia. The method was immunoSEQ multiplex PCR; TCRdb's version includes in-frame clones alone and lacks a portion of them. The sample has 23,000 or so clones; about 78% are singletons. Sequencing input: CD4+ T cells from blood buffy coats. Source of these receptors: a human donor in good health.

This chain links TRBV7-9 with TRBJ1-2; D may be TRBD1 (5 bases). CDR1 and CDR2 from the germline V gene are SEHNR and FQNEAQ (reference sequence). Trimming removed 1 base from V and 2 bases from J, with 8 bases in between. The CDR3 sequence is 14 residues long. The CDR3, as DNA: TGTGCCAGCAGCTTAGGGACAAAAAACTATGGCTACACCTTC. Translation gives CASSLGTKNYGYTF.

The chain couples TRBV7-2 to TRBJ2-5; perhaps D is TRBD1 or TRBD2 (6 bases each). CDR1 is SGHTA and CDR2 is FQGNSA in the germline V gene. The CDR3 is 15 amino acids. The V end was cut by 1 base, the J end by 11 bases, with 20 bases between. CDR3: CASSLEGGTIREQYF. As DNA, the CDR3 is TGTGCCAGCAGCTTAGAGGGGGGTACCATTCGAGAACAGTACTTC. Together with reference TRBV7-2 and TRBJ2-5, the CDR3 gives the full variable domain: GAGVSQSPSNKVTEKGKDVELRCDPISGHTALYWYRQSLGQGLEFLIYFQGNSAPDKSGLPSDRFSAERTGGSVSTLTIQRTQQEDSAVYLCASSLEGGTIREQYFGPGTRLLVL.

CDR3 sequence: CASSLRPGYEQYF. CDR3 sequence (DNA): TGTGCCAGCAGTTTAAGGCCCGGATACGAGCAGTACTTC. The V and J genes are TRBV28 and TRBJ2-5; the D is unclear. The tail of the sequence fits TRBJ2-7 better, so the J call may be wrong. The CDR3 contains 13 residues. Germline-derived CDR1 and CDR2 are MDHEN and SYDVKM.

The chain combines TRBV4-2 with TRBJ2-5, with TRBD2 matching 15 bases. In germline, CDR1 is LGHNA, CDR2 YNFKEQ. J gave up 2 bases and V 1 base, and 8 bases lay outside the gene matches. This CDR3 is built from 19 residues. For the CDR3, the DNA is TGTGCCAGCAGCCAAGGGTCCGGGACTAGCGGGAGGTTACAAGAGACCCAGTACTTC. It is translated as CASSQGSGTSGRLQETQYF.

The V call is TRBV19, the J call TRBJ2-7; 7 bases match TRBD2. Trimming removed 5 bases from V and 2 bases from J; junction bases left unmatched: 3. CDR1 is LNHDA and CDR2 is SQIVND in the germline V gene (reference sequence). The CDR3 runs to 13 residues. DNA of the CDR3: TGTGCCAGTAGTTTGGGGAGGGCCTACGAGCAGTACTTC. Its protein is CASSLGRAYEQYF.

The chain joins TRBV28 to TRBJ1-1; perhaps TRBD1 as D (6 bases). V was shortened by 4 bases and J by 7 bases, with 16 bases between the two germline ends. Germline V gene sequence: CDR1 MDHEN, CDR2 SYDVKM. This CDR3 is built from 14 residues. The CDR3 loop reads CASSSGGGAGEAFF. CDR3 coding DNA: TGTGCCAGCAGTTCGGGTGGGGGGGCAGGTGAAGCTTTCTTT.

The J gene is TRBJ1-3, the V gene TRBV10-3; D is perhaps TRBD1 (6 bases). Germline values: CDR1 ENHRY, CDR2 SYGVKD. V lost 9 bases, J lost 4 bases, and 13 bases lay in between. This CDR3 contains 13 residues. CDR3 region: CAIQGLSGNTIYF. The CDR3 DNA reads TGTGCCATACAGGGTTTGTCCGGAAACACCATATATTTT.

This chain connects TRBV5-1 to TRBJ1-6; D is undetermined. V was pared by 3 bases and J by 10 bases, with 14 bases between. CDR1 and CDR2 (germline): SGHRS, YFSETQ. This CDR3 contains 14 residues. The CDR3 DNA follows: TGCGCCAGCAGCTCGGTGGTTGGAGGATCACCCCTCCACTTT. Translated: CASSSVVGGSPLHF.

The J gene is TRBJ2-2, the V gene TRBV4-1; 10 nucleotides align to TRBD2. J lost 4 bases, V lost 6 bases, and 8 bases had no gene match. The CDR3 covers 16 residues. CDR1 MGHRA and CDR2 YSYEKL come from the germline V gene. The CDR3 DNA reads TGCGCCAGCAGACAAAGCGGGGGGGCTTCCACCGGGGAGCTGTTTTTT. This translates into CASRQSGGASTGELFF.

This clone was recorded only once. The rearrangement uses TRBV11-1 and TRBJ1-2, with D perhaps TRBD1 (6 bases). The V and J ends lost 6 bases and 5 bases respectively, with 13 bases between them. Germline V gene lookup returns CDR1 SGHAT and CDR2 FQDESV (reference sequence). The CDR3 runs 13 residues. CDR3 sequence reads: CASSTGSVYGYTF. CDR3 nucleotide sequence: TGTGCCAGCAGTACAGGGTCGGTTTATGGCTACACCTTC.

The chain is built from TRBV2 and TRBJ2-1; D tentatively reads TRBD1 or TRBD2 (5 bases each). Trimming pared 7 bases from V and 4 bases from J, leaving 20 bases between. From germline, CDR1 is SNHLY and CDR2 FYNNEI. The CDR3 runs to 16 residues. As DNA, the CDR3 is TGTGCCAGCAAAGCTGCCGGGGCAGGGCCTTACAATGAGCAGTTCTTC. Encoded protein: CASKAAGAGPYNEQFF.

CDR3 nucleotide sequence: TGTGCCAGCAGCTCCCCCTACGAGGGGTACGAGCAGTACTTC. Residues: CASSSPYEGYEQYF. The chain couples TRBV7-2 to TRBJ2-7; either TRBD1 or TRBD2 may fit D (5 bases each). CDR3 length: 14 residues. In germline, CDR1 is SGHTA, CDR2 FQGNSA. Trimming left V 4 bases short and J 4 bases short, with 14 bases between.

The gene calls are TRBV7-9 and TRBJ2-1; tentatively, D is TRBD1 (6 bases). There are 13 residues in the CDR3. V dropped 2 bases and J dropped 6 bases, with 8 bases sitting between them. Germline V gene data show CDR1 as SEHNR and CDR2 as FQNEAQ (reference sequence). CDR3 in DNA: TGTGCCAGCAGCTTAAAAGGGGGCAATGAGCAGTTCTTC. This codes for CASSLKGGNEQFF.

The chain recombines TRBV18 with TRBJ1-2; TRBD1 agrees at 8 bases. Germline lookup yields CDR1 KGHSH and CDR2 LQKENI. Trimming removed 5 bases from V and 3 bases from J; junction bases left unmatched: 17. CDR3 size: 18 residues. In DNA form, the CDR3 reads TGTGCCAGCTCAGGTGGACAGGGAAGTGCGGAGGGGCACTATGGCTACACCTTC. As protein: CASSGGQGSAEGHYGYTF. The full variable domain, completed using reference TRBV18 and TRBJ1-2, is NAGVMQNPRHLVRRRGQEARLRCSPMKGHSHVYWYRQLPEEGLKFMVYLQKENIIDESGMPKERFSAEFPKEGPSILRIQQVVRGDSAAYFCASSGGQGSAEGHYGYTFGSGTRLTVV.

The CDR3 region has the DNA TGTGCCAGCAGCTTAGCTCGGGGAGGTGAGCAGTTCTTC. Protein product: CASSLARGGEQFF. J is TRBJ2-1 and V is TRBV7-2, with D possibly matching TRBD2 (6 bases). Between the trimmed V and J ends, which lost 0 bases and 9 bases, there was a span of 9 bases. Per the germline V gene, CDR1 is SGHTA and CDR2 is FQGNSA. This CDR3 region has 13 residues.

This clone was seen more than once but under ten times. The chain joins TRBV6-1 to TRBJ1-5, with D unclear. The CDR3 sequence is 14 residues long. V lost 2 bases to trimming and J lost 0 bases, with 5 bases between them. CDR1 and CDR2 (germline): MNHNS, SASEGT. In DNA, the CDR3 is TGTGCCAGCAGTGAACGGGATAGCAATCAGCCCCAGCATTTT. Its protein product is CASSERDSNQPQHF.

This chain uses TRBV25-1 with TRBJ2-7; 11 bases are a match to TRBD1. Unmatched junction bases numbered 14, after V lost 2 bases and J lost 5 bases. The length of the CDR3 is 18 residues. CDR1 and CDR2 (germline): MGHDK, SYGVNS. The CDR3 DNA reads TGTGCCAGCAGTGAAGTTCCGGGATGGACAGGGGGCGGAAACGAGCAGTACTTC. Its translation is CASSEVPGWTGGGNEQYF.

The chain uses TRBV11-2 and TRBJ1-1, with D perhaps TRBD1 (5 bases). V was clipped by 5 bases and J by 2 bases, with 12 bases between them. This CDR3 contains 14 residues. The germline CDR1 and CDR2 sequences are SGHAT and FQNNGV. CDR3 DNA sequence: TGTGCCAGCAGCGGACCAGGGAGAAACACTGAAGCTTTCTTT. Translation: CASSGPGRNTEAFF.

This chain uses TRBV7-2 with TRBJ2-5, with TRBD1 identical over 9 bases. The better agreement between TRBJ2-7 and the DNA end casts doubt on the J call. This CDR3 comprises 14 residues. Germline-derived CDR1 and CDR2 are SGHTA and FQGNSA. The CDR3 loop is CASSYDRGTYEQYF. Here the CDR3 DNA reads TGTGCCAGCAGCTACGACAGGGGGACCTACGAGCAGTACTTC.

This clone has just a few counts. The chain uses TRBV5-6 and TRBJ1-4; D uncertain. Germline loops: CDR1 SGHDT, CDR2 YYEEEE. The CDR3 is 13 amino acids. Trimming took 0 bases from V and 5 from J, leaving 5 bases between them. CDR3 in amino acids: CASSLASNEKLFF. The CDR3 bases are TGTGCCAGCAGCTTGGCCTCAAATGAAAAACTGTTTTTT. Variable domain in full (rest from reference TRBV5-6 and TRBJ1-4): DAGVTQSPTHLIKTRGQQVTLRCSPKSGHDTVSWYQQALGQGPQFIFQYYEEEERQRGNFPDRFSGHQFPNYSSELNVNALLLGDSALYLCASSLASNEKLFFGSGTQLSVL.

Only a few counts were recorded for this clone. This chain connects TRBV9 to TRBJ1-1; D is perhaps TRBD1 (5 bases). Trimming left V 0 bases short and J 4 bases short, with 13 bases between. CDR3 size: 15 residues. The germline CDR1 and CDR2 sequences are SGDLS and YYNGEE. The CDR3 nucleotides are TGTGCCAGCAGCGTAGGTGGTAGGGGAATCACTGAAGCTTTCTTT. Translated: CASSVGGRGITEAFF.

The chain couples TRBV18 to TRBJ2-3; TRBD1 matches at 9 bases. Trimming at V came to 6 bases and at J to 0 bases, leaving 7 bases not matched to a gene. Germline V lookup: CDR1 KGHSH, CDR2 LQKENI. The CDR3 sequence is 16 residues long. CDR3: CASSPGTGTSTDTQYF. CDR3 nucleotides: TGTGCCAGCTCGCCCGGGACAGGGACTAGCACAGATACGCAGTATTTT.

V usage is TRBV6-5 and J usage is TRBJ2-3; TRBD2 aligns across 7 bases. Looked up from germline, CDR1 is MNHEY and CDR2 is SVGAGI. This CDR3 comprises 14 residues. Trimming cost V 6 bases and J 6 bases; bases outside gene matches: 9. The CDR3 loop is CASRRAGVLDTQYF. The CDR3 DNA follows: TGTGCCAGCAGACGCGCGGGGGTTCTGGATACGCAGTATTTT.

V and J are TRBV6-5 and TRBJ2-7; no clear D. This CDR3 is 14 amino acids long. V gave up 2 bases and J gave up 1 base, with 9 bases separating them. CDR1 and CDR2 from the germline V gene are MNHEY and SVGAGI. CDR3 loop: CASSYNHQSYEQYF. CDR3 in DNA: TGTGCCAGCAGTTACAACCACCAGTCCTACGAGCAGTACTTC.